Each of the 21 T cell receptor beta chains below was sequenced from the same sample in a study of blood T cell repertoires in COVID-19. The assay was immunoSEQ multiplex PCR, and TCRdb's table has in-frame clones only and misses some. Of some 300,000 clones listed, about 88% are singletons. Sequencing was done on a sample of peripheral blood. All receptors come from a man between 65 and 85 years old with acute or convalescent COVID-19.

This clone was observed a single time. CDR3 DNA sequence: TGTGCCAGCAGCGCTGCCGGAGGGGTCGGCACCGGGGAGCTGTTTTTT. Residues: CASSAAGGVGTGELFF. This chain connects TRBV11-2 to TRBJ2-2; tentative D call: TRBD2 (6 bases). This CDR3 is 16 amino acids long. Germline values: CDR1 SGHAT, CDR2 FQNNGV. The V end was cut by 5 bases, the J end by 4 bases, with 17 bases between.

The V call is TRBV19, the J call TRBJ2-7; perhaps TRBD1 as D (6 bases). Per the germline V gene, CDR1 is LNHDA and CDR2 is SQIVND (reference sequence). Trimming shortened V by 5 bases and J by 2 bases, and 16 bases separated the two germline ends. The CDR3 contains 15 residues. This CDR3 reads CASSEQGRGTYEQYF. The CDR3 nucleotides read TGTGCCAGTAGTGAACAGGGAAGAGGTACCTACGAGCAGTACTTC.

The chain uses TRBV29-1 and TRBJ2-7; possibly TRBD1 for D (5 bases). This CDR3 comprises 13 residues. V lost 4 bases, J lost 2 bases, and 12 bases lay in between. The germline V gene encodes CDR1 SQVTM and CDR2 ANQGSEA. Written as DNA, the CDR3 is TGCAGCGTTGGTTCAGGGATGCCCTACGAGCAGTACTTC. Translating it yields CSVGSGMPYEQYF.

The chain recombines TRBV4-3 with TRBJ1-3; D is ambiguous. V lost 0 bases and J 0 bases, leaving 12 bases between the germline ends. Germline values: CDR1 LGHNA, CDR2 YSLEER. This CDR3 region has 17 residues. CDR3: CASSQDPHGLSGNTIYF. The CDR3 DNA reads as TGCGCCAGCAGCCAAGATCCTCACGGACTCTCTGGAAACACCATATATTTT.

The chain links TRBV27 to TRBJ2-5; 7 positions agree with TRBD1. The junction had 8 bases not matched to a gene; V was cut back by 6 bases and J by 4 bases. This CDR3 region has 14 residues. Germline values: CDR1 MNHEY, CDR2 SMNVEV (reference sequence). The CDR3 region is CASRRTGVVETQYF. The CDR3 DNA reads TGTGCCAGCAGGAGAACAGGGGTCGTAGAGACCCAGTACTTC.

This clone was observed many times. The chain recombines TRBV28 with TRBJ2-7; D gene uncertain. This CDR3 is built from 14 residues. The V end was cut by 0 bases, the J end by 1 base, with 7 bases between. Germline values: CDR1 MDHEN, CDR2 SYDVKM. CDR3 amino acids: CASSLWASSYEQYF. CDR3 bases: TGTGCCAGCAGTTTATGGGCCAGTTCCTACGAGCAGTACTTC.

The V and J genes are TRBV5-5 and TRBJ2-2; 11 positions agree with TRBD2. Germline CDR1 is SGHKS and CDR2 is YYEKEE (reference sequence). The CDR3 is 16 amino acids. V was pared by 4 bases and J by 6 bases, with 8 bases of the junction left unmatched. The CDR3 protein is CASSTPTSGVPGELFF. CDR3 DNA sequence: TGTGCCAGCAGCACCCCGACTAGCGGGGTACCCGGGGAGCTGTTTTTT.

Only one count was recorded for this clone. V is TRBV7-9 and J is TRBJ1-3, with D tentatively TRBD1 (5 bases). The ends were cut back, 7 bases at V and 4 bases at J, with 17 bases in the middle. The germline V gene has CDR1 SEHNR and CDR2 FQNEAQ (reference sequence). CDR3 length: 15 amino acids. CDR3 nucleotides: TGTGCCAGCACCCTAGGGTCGGGGGACGGAAACACCATATATTTT. Its protein is CASTLGSGDGNTIYF.

This rearrangement joins TRBV29-1 to TRBJ2-5; the match to TRBD1 covers 7 bases. The V and J ends lost 7 bases and 2 bases, in that order; junction bases with no gene match: 7. The CDR3 sequence is 13 residues long. Germline V gene data show CDR1 as SQVTM and CDR2 as ANQGSEA. CDR3 sequence (DNA): TGCAGCGCCGACAGGGTTTATCAAGAGACCCAGTACTTC. As protein: CSADRVYQETQYF.

This chain links TRBV4-3 with TRBJ2-1; D unresolved. CDR3 length: 13 residues. Trimming stripped 0 bases from V and 3 bases from J, with 3 bases between. The germline V gene has CDR1 LGHNA and CDR2 YSLEER. CDR3 coding DNA: TGCGCCAGCAGCCAAGATTACTACAATGAGCAGTTCTTC. This translates into CASSQDYYNEQFF.

This clone was counted only a few times. The gene calls are TRBV19 and TRBJ2-3; perhaps TRBD2 as D (5 bases). This CDR3 contains 13 residues. Trimming cost V 3 bases and J 4 bases, with 8 bases left between them. Per the germline V gene, CDR1 is LNHDA and CDR2 is SQIVND (reference sequence). The CDR3 DNA follows: TGTGCCAGTAGTATTAGCGCGGCAGATACGCAGTATTTT. It encodes CASSISAADTQYF.

The chain recombines TRBV30 with TRBJ2-7; 10 positions match TRBD2. CDR3 size: 13 residues. Unmatched junction bases numbered 3, after V lost 1 base and J lost 6 bases. Germline values: CDR1 GTSNPN, CDR2 SVGIG (reference sequence). The CDR3 nucleotides read TGTGCCTGGAGTGAGGGACTAGCGTCCGAGCAGTACTTC. As protein: CAWSEGLASEQYF.

With regard to this clone: The sample contains more than one DNA sequence encoding this CDR3. This chain uses TRBV30 with TRBJ2-7; weak D call: TRBD1 (6 bases). The V end lost 3 bases, the J end lost 2 bases, and 8 bases lay between the germline ends. The germline CDR1 and CDR2 sequences are GTSNPN and SVGIG (reference sequence). The CDR3 runs to 12 residues. The CDR3 bases are TGTGCCTGGAGCAGGGGACCCTACGAGCAGTACTTC. It translates to CAWSRGPYEQYF.

The V and J genes are TRBV18 and TRBJ2-7; 9 bases line up with TRBD1. Trimming removed 5 bases from V and 5 bases from J; junction bases left unmatched: 7. The CDR3 spans 14 residues. Looked up from germline, CDR1 is KGHSH and CDR2 is LQKENI. The CDR3 DNA is TGTGCCAGCTCAACCGACAGGGGGTGGGACGAGCAGTACTTC. Its protein product is CASSTDRGWDEQYF. Looking up the rest from reference TRBV18 and TRBJ2-7 gives the full variable domain: NAGVMQNPRHLVRRRGQEARLRCSPMKGHSHVYWYRQLPEEGLKFMVYLQKENIIDESGMPKERFSAEFPKEGPSILRIQQVVRGDSAAYFCASSTDRGWDEQYFGPGTRLTVT.

This chain connects TRBV18 to TRBJ1-6; TRBD1 matches 7 bases. The ends lost 4 bases at V and 7 bases at J; junction bases unmatched: 4. The CDR3 runs 14 residues. The germline V gene has CDR1 KGHSH and CDR2 LQKENI. CDR3: CASSRGTANSPLHF. In DNA form, the CDR3 reads TGTGCCAGCTCACGGGGGACAGCCAATTCACCCCTCCACTTT.

The chain is built from TRBV10-3 and TRBJ2-7; tentative D call: TRBD2 (6 bases). Germline-derived CDR1 and CDR2 are ENHRY and SYGVKD. This CDR3 has 16 amino acids. Trimming removed 6 bases from V and 4 bases from J, with 22 bases in between. The CDR3 reads CAIRGSSGTHSYEQYF. DNA for the CDR3: TGTGCCATCAGGGGGTCCTCAGGGACTCACTCTTACGAGCAGTACTTC.

This chain joins TRBV19 and TRBJ2-7; 7 positions agree with TRBD1. With V trimmed by 5 bases and J by 6 bases, 7 bases remained unmatched. The germline gives CDR1 LNHDA, CDR2 SQIVND (reference sequence). This CDR3 spans 13 amino acids. DNA of the CDR3: TGTGCCAGTAGTCCTGACAGGGTCAGCGAGCAGTACTTC. It yields the protein CASSPDRVSEQYF.

The gene calls are TRBV15 and TRBJ2-3; 9 bases fit TRBD1. This CDR3 is built from 16 residues. Germline lookup yields CDR1 LNHNV and CDR2 YYDKDF (reference sequence). The junction had 8 bases not matched to a gene; V was cut back by 4 bases and J by 3 bases. The DNA of the CDR3 is TGTGCCACCAGCACCCGGGACAGGGTGGGGACAGATACGCAGTATTTT. This encodes CATSTRDRVGTDTQYF. The full variable domain, its missing parts supplied by reference TRBV15 and TRBJ2-3, is DAMVIQNPRYQVTQFGKPVTLSCSQTLNHNVMYWYQQKSSQAPKLLFHYYDKDFNNEADTPDNFQSRRPNTSFCFLDIRSPGLGDTAMYLCATSTRDRVGTDTQYFGPGTRLTVL.

V gene TRBV2 combines with J gene TRBJ1-1, with TRBD1 matching 8 bases. V gave up 9 bases and J gave up 2 bases; unmatched junction bases: 8. Germline V CDR1 and CDR2: SNHLY, FYNNEI. The CDR3 sequence is 14 residues long. CDR3 nucleotide sequence: TGTGCCAGTAGACAGGGGCCTGGCAACACTGAAGCTTTCTTT. Translated, it gives CASRQGPGNTEAFF.

The chain couples TRBV9 to TRBJ2-5, with TRBD2 matching 10 bases. CDR3 length: 15 residues. Germline CDR1 reads SGDLS; CDR2 reads YYNGEE. The V segment lost 3 bases and the J segment 2 bases; nucleotides outside the gene matches: 4. The CDR3 DNA reads as TGTGCCAGCAGCGCTCAAGCGGGGGGGCAAGAGACCCAGTACTTC. Protein: CASSAQAGGQETQYF.

The J gene is TRBJ1-1, the V gene TRBV5-1, with 12 bases lining up with TRBD1. Germline V gene data show CDR1 as SGHRS and CDR2 as YFSETQ. This CDR3 has 17 residues. Trimming cost V 0 bases and J 3 bases; bases outside gene matches: 6. CDR3 sequence reads: CASSLGGGQGADTEAFF. In DNA form, the CDR3 reads TGCGCCAGCAGCTTGGGCGGGGGACAGGGGGCGGACACTGAAGCTTTCTTT.